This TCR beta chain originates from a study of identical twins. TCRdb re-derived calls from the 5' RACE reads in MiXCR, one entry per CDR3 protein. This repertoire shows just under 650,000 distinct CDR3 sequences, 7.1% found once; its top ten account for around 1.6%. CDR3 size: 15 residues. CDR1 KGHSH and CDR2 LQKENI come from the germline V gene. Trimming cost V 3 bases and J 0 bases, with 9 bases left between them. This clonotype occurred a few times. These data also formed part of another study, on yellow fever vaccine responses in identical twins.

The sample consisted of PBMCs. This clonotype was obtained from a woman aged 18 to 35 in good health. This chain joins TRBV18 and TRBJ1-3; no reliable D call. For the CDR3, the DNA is TGTGCCAGCTCACCTGGACGGAGCTCTGGAAACACCATATATTTT. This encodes CASSPGRSSGNTIYF. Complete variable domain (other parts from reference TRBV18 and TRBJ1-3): NAGVMQNPRHLVRRRGQEARLRCSPMKGHSHVYWYRQLPEEGLKFMVYLQKENIIDESGMPKERFSAEFPKEGPSILRIQQVVRGDSAAYFCASSPGRSSGNTIYFGEGSWLTVV.